This is a list of T cell receptor beta chains from one sample in a study of patients and donors after allogeneic stem cell transplantation. TCRdb analysed the RT-PCR reads with MiXCR anew, one entry per CDR3 protein. The sample carries around 150,000 distinct CDR3 sequences, over 30% recorded once. Source material: blood, either unsorted or a sorted T cell fraction (not recorded which). The receptors stem from a human donor who was either an allogeneic HSCT recipient or a stem cell or donor lymphocyte infusion donor (not recorded which). It is not recorded whose cells these are; they may come from a transplant donor. The CDR3 runs from the conserved cysteine through the conserved F or W. Fields, in order: CDR3 DNA, CDR3 protein, clone size, V gene, J gene, D gene. D genes are given only for firm matches. The size field is filled for only some rows; it gives once, few, many or a size class.

CDR3 DNA: TGCGCCAGCAGCTTGGCCAGTAAAGGGCCCGGGGGCTACACCTTC
CDR3 protein: CASSLASKGPGGYTF
clone size: -
V gene: TRBV5-1
J gene: TRBJ1-2
D gene: -

CDR3 DNA: TGTGCCAGCAGTTTTTGGGACAGGGGATATTCACCCCTCCACTTT
CDR3 protein: CASSFWDRGYSPLHF
clone size: few
V gene: TRBV12-3/TRBV12-4
J gene: TRBJ1-6
D gene: TRBD1

CDR3 DNA: TGTGCCAGCAGTTTATCCGGGACATTCTATGGCTACACCTTC
CDR3 protein: CASSLSGTFYGYTF
clone size: -
V gene: TRBV12-3/TRBV12-4
J gene: TRBJ1-2
D gene: -

CDR3 DNA: TGCAGCGTTGCAGGGCATAACTCCTACGAGCAGTACTTC
CDR3 protein: CSVAGHNSYEQYF
clone size: -
V gene: TRBV29-1
J gene: TRBJ2-7
D gene: -

CDR3 DNA: TGCAGTGCTTCGGTCCCAGGGAGGAACAGCAATCAGCCCCAGCATTTT
CDR3 protein: CSASVPGRNSNQPQHF
clone size: -
V gene: TRBV20-1
J gene: TRBJ1-5
D gene: -

CDR3 DNA: TGCAGTGCTCCCCGACTAGCGGGCAACACCGGGGAGCTGTTTTTT
CDR3 protein: CSAPRLAGNTGELFF
clone size: few
V gene: TRBV20-1
J gene: TRBJ2-2
D gene: TRBD2

CDR3 DNA: TGTGCCAGCAGTACCAAGCAACCTGGACACCCGTTCTTC
CDR3 protein: CASSTKQPGHPFF
clone size: few
V gene: TRBV12-3/TRBV12-4
J gene: TRBJ2-1
D gene: -

CDR3 DNA: TGTGCCAGCAGTTACCCACAGGGGTTCGAGGGCTACACCTTC
CDR3 protein: CASSYPQGFEGYTF
clone size: many
V gene: TRBV6-2/TRBV6-3
J gene: TRBJ1-2
D gene: TRBD1

CDR3 DNA: TGTGCCAGCACCACACCCCACAACGAACACTGGGCTTTCTTT
CDR3 protein: CASTTPHNEHWAFF
clone size: few
V gene: TRBV12-3/TRBV12-4
J gene: TRBJ1-1
D gene: -

CDR3 DNA: TGTGCCATCAGTGCCCTTGAATATCGGGGTGGCTACACCTTC
CDR3 protein: CAISALEYRGGYTF
clone size: few
V gene: TRBV10-3
J gene: TRBJ1-2
D gene: -

CDR3 DNA: TGCGCCAGCAGCCAAGAGGACAGATTAAGCAATCAGCCCCAGCATTTT
CDR3 protein: CASSQEDRLSNQPQHF
clone size: -
V gene: TRBV4-1
J gene: TRBJ1-5
D gene: -

CDR3 DNA: TGTGCCAGCAGTTTAGTACACTCGGTAAGACATTTT
CDR3 protein: CASSLVHSVRHF
clone size: few
V gene: TRBV12-3/TRBV12-4
J gene: TRBJ1-5
D gene: -

CDR3 DNA: TGTGCCAGCAGCCAGGACCATTTCTGGACCCTCCACTTT
CDR3 protein: CASSQDHFWTLHF
clone size: -
V gene: TRBV14
J gene: TRBJ1-6
D gene: -

CDR3 DNA: TGTGCCAGCAGCGTAGACGTGTCCTCCCTGGGAACTGAAGCTTTCTTT
CDR3 protein: CASSVDVSSLGTEAFF
clone size: -
V gene: TRBV9
J gene: TRBJ1-1
D gene: -

CDR3 DNA: TGTGCCAGCCAGACCCAGCGGGGGGCCTTGAAGCAGTACTTC
CDR3 protein: CASQTQRGALKQYF
clone size: -
V gene: TRBV6-2/TRBV6-3
J gene: TRBJ2-7
D gene: TRBD2

CDR3 DNA: TGTGCCAGCAGCTTAACTCATAGCAATCAGCCCCAGCATTTT
CDR3 protein: CASSLTHSNQPQHF
clone size: many
V gene: TRBV7-2
J gene: TRBJ1-5
D gene: -

CDR3 DNA: TGTGCCAGCAGGACCGGGACTAGCGGCACAGATACGCAGTATTTT
CDR3 protein: CASRTGTSGTDTQYF
clone size: -
V gene: TRBV2
J gene: TRBJ2-3
D gene: TRBD2

CDR3 DNA: TGTGCCAGCAGCTCCCCGGTAGGAAGCACAGATACGCAGTATTTT
CDR3 protein: CASSSPVGSTDTQYF
clone size: few
V gene: TRBV5-6
J gene: TRBJ2-3
D gene: -

CDR3 DNA: TGTGCCAGCAGTTTTCGCAGGGGCGGAATCTATGGCTACACCTTC
CDR3 protein: CASSFRRGGIYGYTF
clone size: few
V gene: TRBV12-3/TRBV12-4
J gene: TRBJ1-2
D gene: -

CDR3 DNA: TGCGCCAGCAGCTTGGAAGGGGGCGGGAATCAGCCCCAGCATTTT
CDR3 protein: CASSLEGGGNQPQHF
clone size: many
V gene: TRBV5-1
J gene: TRBJ1-5
D gene: TRBD1

CDR3 DNA: TGCGCCATCGTTCGGGGCAGTGGGATGAACACTGAAGCTTTCTTT
CDR3 protein: CAIVRGSGMNTEAFF
clone size: -
V gene: TRBV5-1
J gene: TRBJ1-1
D gene: -

CDR3 DNA: TGTGCCAGCAGTACACTTCCGGGGAGGACAGATACGCAGTATTTT
CDR3 protein: CASSTLPGRTDTQYF
clone size: once
V gene: TRBV28
J gene: TRBJ2-3
D gene: -

CDR3 DNA: TGTGCCAGCAGCCAAGTTTCGAGGATGGGGGTCTATGGCTACACCTTC
CDR3 protein: CASSQVSRMGVYGYTF
clone size: many
V gene: TRBV4-2
J gene: TRBJ1-2
D gene: -

CDR3 DNA: TGCGCCAGCAGTGACCGCGCACCGGGACTAGCGACGAATGAGCAGTTCTTC
CDR3 protein: CASSDRAPGLATNEQFF
clone size: -
V gene: TRBV10-2
J gene: TRBJ2-1
D gene: TRBD2

CDR3 DNA: TGCAGTGCTAGAGATGGGACAGGGCTCGGGGAGCTGTTTTTT
CDR3 protein: CSARDGTGLGELFF
clone size: -
V gene: TRBV20-1
J gene: TRBJ2-2
D gene: TRBD1

CDR3 DNA: TGCGCCAGCAGCGGAGCCGGGACGTACCAAGAGACCCAGTACTTC
CDR3 protein: CASSGAGTYQETQYF
clone size: -
V gene: TRBV5-1
J gene: TRBJ2-5
D gene: -